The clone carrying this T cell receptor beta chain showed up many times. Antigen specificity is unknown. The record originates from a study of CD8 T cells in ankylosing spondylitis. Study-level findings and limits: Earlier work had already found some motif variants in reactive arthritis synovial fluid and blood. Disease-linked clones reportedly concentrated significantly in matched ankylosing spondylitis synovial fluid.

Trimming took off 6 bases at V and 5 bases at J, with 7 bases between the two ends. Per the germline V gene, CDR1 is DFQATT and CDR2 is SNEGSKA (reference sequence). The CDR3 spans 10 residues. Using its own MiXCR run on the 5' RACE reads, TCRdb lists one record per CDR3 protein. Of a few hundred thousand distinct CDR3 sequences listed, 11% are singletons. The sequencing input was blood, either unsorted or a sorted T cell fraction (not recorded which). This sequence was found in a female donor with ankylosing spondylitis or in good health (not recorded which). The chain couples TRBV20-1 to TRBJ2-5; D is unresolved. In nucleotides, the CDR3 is TGCAGTGCCCAAAGGGAGACCCAGTACTTC. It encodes CSAQRETQYF.